One and the same sample provided the 21 T cell receptor beta chains below, sequenced in a study of blood T cell repertoires in COVID-19. Profiling relied on immunoSEQ multiplex PCR, and the TCRdb table lists in-frame clones only, not all of them. The sample has about 160,000 clones; approximately 84% are singletons. Input material: peripheral blood. Every receptor here comes from a woman of 80 years or more with acute or convalescent COVID-19.

The chain carries TRBV10-1 and TRBJ2-1; D ambiguous. From germline, CDR1 is WNHNN and CDR2 SYGVQD (reference sequence). V lost 2 bases, J lost 3 bases, and 5 bases lay in between. The CDR3 sequence is 13 residues long. Here the CDR3 reads CASSEAVYNEQFF. CDR3 bases: TGCGCCAGCAGTGAGGCGGTCTACAATGAGCAGTTCTTC.

Concerning this clone: The identical CDR3 is also encoded by other nucleotide sequences in the sample. The rearrangement joins TRBV5-1 to TRBJ2-7; 13 bases line up with TRBD2. The length of the CDR3 is 14 residues. The V gene end was trimmed by 3 bases and the J gene end by 3 bases; junction bases not matched to a gene: 0. CDR1 is SGHRS and CDR2 is YFSETQ in the germline V gene. The CDR3 DNA is TGCGCCAGCAGCTGGACTAGCGGGAGCTACGAGCAGTACTTC. Its protein product is CASSWTSGSYEQYF.

This clone was detected only a few times. The chain recombines TRBV20-1 with TRBJ1-2; 10 bases line up with TRBD1. The trim removed 3 bases at V and 6 bases at J, leaving 13 bases unmatched. Germline CDR1 reads DFQATT; CDR2 reads SNEGSKA (reference sequence). CDR3 size: 16 residues. The CDR3 sequence is CSASPWETGGNDGYTF. The CDR3 nucleotides are TGCAGTGCTAGTCCATGGGAGACAGGGGGCAATGATGGCTACACCTTC.

The chain recombines TRBV7-2 with TRBJ2-7, with TRBD2 matching 10 bases. This CDR3 is 17 amino acids long. The V and J ends lost 1 base and 2 bases, in that order; junction bases with no gene match: 8. Germline loops: CDR1 SGHTA, CDR2 FQGNSA. CDR3 bases: TGTGCCAGCAGCTTAGGTCTCGGACTAGCGGCCGCCTACGAGCAGTACTTC. It specifies CASSLGLGLAAAYEQYF.

The genes are TRBV9 and TRBJ1-1; D ambiguous. This CDR3 has 14 amino acids. Looked up from germline, CDR1 is SGDLS and CDR2 is YYNGEE. The V end was cut by 4 bases, the J end by 4 bases, with 14 bases between. The CDR3: CASSPLRESTEAFF. In DNA form, the CDR3 reads TGTGCCAGCAGCCCTTTGAGGGAGTCCACTGAAGCTTTCTTT. The entire variable domain, with the rest obtained from reference TRBV9 and TRBJ1-1, is as follows: DSGVTQTPKHLITATGQRVTLRCSPRSGDLSVYWYQQSLDQGLQFLIQYYNGEERAKGNILERFSAQQFPDLHSELNLSSLELGDSALYFCASSPLRESTEAFFGQGTRLTVV.

The chain links TRBV7-7 to TRBJ2-5, with 13 positions matching TRBD2. CDR1 is SSHAT and CDR2 is FNYEAQ in the germline V gene (reference sequence). This CDR3 has 16 residues. The trim removed 3 bases at V and 3 bases at J, leaving 4 bases unmatched. The CDR3 DNA reads as TGTGCCAGCAGCTTTTTCGGACTAGCGGGAGAAGAGACCCAGTACTTC. Amino acid sequence: CASSFFGLAGEETQYF.

V usage is TRBV6-5 and J usage is TRBJ1-1; 9 nucleotides agree with TRBD1. Germline V CDR1 and CDR2: MNHEY, SVGAGI. The CDR3 has 12 amino acids. The V gene end was trimmed by 8 bases and the J gene end by 5 bases; junction bases not matched to a gene: 3. CDR3 sequence: CASGQGRTEAFF. The CDR3 DNA follows: TGTGCCAGCGGACAGGGGAGGACTGAAGCTTTCTTT.

This chain links TRBV9 with TRBJ2-3, with TRBD1 matching 7 bases. The V gene's germline CDR1 is SGDLS and CDR2 YYNGEE. The CDR3 totals 15 residues. V was pared by 4 bases and J by 0 bases, with 5 bases of the junction left unmatched. The DNA of the CDR3 is TGTGCCAGCAGCCTATGGGACAGTAGCACAGATACGCAGTATTTT. This translates into CASSLWDSSTDTQYF.

This chain links TRBV6-2 or TRBV6-3 with TRBJ2-7; 12 positions agree with TRBD1. The CDR3 sequence is 17 residues long. Germline assignment: CDR1 MNHEY and CDR2 SVGEGT. Losses at the gene ends were 5 bases for V and 2 bases for J; bases not matched to a gene: 10. The CDR3 bases are TGTGCCAGCAGTCCCGGGACAGGGGGCTATCTGGCCTACGAGCAGTACTTC. Amino acid sequence: CASSPGTGGYLAYEQYF.

The J gene is TRBJ2-7, the V gene TRBV29-1; TRBD2 agrees at 10 bases. The V gene end was trimmed by 2 bases and the J gene end by 6 bases; junction bases not matched to a gene: 4. CDR1 is SQVTM and CDR2 is ANQGSEA in the germline V gene. This CDR3 has 13 amino acids. The CDR3 DNA follows: TGCAGCGTTGAAAGCGGGAGGGCACGCGAGCAGTACTTC. It encodes CSVESGRAREQYF.

The V gene is TRBV18, the J gene TRBJ2-3; D is unresolved. Trimming pared 3 bases from V and 0 bases from J, leaving 4 bases between. CDR3 size: 13 residues. Germline CDR1 is KGHSH and CDR2 is LQKENI. In nucleotides, the CDR3 is TGTGCCAGCTCACCCGGGAGCACAGATACGCAGTATTTT. Translating gives CASSPGSTDTQYF.

The chain employs TRBV12-3 or TRBV12-4 and TRBJ1-6; possible D gene TRBD1, 6 bases. V lost 5 bases and J lost 12, with 11 bases in between. There are 12 residues in the CDR3. The CDR3: CASSTGGQPLHF. The CDR3 region has the DNA TGTGCCAGCAGTACGGGGGGACAACCCCTCCACTTT.

V and J are TRBV18 and TRBJ2-1; a possible D gene is TRBD1 (6 bases). CDR3 length equals 15 residues. V was clipped by 6 bases and J by 5 bases, with 17 bases between them. The germline CDR1 and CDR2 sequences are KGHSH and LQKENI. As DNA, the CDR3 is TGTGCCAGCTCCCCTCCCTCGGACAGAAACAATGAGCAGTTCTTC. Its translation is CASSPPSDRNNEQFF.

This chain links TRBV6-1 with TRBJ2-1; TRBD1 agrees at 9 bases. The CDR3 covers 12 residues. CDR1 is MNHNS, CDR2 SASEGT, per germline. V was clipped by 3 bases and J by 15 bases; unmatched bases: 6. CDR3 nucleotide sequence: TGTGCCAGCAGTGAGATTTGGGGACAGGGGTTCTTC. Amino acids: CASSEIWGQGFF.

The CDR3, as DNA: TGTGCCAGCAGCCTCCGGGGGGGGGCGGAGAATGAGCAGTTCTTC. Amino acid sequence: CASSLRGGAENEQFF. The gene calls are TRBV13 and TRBJ2-1; 8 bases agree with TRBD2. The trim removed 5 bases at V and 7 bases at J, leaving 10 bases unmatched. Germline V CDR1 and CDR2: PRHDT, FYEKMQ (reference sequence). The CDR3 contains 15 residues.

This chain links TRBV3-1 (or the pseudogene TRBV3-2) with TRBJ2-1; 7 nucleotides line up with TRBD1. V lost 4 bases to trimming and J lost 6 bases; unmatched junction nucleotides: 9. Per germline, CDR1 LGHDT and CDR2 YNNKEL (reference sequence). The CDR3 loop spans 15 amino acids. The CDR3 sequence is CASSPGQVARNEQFF. CDR3 nucleotide sequence: TGTGCCAGCAGCCCCGGACAGGTGGCACGCAATGAGCAGTTCTTC.

This clone was found a few times. The chain has TRBV19 and TRBJ1-5; 8 bases are shared with TRBD1. The CDR3 length is 18 residues. Germline values: CDR1 LNHDA, CDR2 SQIVND (reference sequence). V shed 5 bases, J shed 0 bases, and the junction held 12 bases outside the gene matches. CDR3 nucleotides: TGTGCCAGTAGTCGGAGAACCGGGACAGGATATAGCAATCAGCCCCAGCATTTT. Residues: CASSRRTGTGYSNQPQHF.

This clone has a single count. The J gene is TRBJ2-7, the V gene TRBV27; D perhaps matches TRBD1 (6 bases). The length of the CDR3 is 12 residues. The germline V gene encodes CDR1 MNHEY and CDR2 SMNVEV (reference sequence). V was trimmed by 3 bases and J by 8 bases, leaving 11 bases between them. This chain's CDR3 is CASSFVQGKQYF. The CDR3 DNA sequence: TGTGCCAGCAGTTTCGTACAGGGTAAGCAGTACTTC.

The chain is built from TRBV6-1 and TRBJ1-5; 7 bases line up with TRBD1. CDR3 length equals 19 residues. Looked up from germline, CDR1 is MNHNS and CDR2 is SASEGT. V gave up 0 bases and J gave up 0 bases; unmatched junction bases: 11. The CDR3 sequence: CASSEAVGGTAYSNQPQHF. The CDR3 DNA is TGTGCCAGCAGTGAAGCAGTTGGGGGGACAGCATATAGCAATCAGCCCCAGCATTTT.

The chain is built from TRBV5-1 and TRBJ2-1; the match to TRBD1 covers 7 bases. V trimming: 4 bases; J trimming: 8 bases; junction bases outside the gene matches: 9. The CDR3 is made up of 14 amino acids. Germline assignment: CDR1 SGHRS and CDR2 YFSETQ. The CDR3: CASSQGQAGDEQFF. The CDR3 bases are TGCGCCAGCAGCCAAGGACAGGCCGGGGATGAGCAGTTCTTC.

V and J are TRBV11-2 and TRBJ2-7; 10 nucleotides line up with TRBD2. Germline trimming cut 5 bases from V and 3 bases from J; bases unmatched to any gene: 7. The CDR3 runs to 15 residues. Germline CDR1 reads SGHAT; CDR2 reads FQNNGV. CDR3 in DNA: TGTGCCAGCAGCCTCGGGCTAGCGGGAGTCTACGAGCAGTACTTC. Translation: CASSLGLAGVYEQYF.